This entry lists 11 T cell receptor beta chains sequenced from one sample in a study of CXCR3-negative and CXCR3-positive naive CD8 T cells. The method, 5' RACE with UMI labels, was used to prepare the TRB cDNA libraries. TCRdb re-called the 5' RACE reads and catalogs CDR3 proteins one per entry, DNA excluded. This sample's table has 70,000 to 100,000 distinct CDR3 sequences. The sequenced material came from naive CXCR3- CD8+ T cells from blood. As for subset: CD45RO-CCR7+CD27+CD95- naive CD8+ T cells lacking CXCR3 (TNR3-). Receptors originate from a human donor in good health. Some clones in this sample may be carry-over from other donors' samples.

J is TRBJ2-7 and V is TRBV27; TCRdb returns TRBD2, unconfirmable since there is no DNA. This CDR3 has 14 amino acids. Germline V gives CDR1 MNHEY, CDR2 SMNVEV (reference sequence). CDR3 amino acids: CASSFAAGNYEQYF.

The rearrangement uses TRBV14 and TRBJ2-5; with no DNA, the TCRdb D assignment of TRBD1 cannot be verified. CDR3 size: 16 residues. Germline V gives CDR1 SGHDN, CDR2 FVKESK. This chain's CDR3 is CASSQVFPGAGKTQYF.

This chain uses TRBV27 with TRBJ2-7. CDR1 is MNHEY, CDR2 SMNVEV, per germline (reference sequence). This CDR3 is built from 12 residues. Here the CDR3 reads CASSSGSYEQYF.

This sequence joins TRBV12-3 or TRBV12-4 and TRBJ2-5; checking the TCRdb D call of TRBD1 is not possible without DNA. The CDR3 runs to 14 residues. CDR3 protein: CASSPGTGRETQYF.

The CDR3 here is CASSDRETNYGYTF. The V call is TRBV6-5, the J call TRBJ1-2. CDR1 MNHEY and CDR2 SVGAGI come from the germline V gene. The CDR3 is 14 residues long.

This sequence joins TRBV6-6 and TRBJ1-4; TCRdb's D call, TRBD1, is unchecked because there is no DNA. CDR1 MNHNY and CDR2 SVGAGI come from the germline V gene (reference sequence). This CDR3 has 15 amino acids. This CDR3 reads CASSYVSGGNEKLFF.

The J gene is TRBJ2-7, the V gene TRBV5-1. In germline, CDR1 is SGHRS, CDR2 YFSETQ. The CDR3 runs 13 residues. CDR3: CASSLTSAYEQYF.

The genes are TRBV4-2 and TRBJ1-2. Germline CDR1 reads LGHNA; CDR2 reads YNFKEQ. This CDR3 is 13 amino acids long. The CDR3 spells CASSQAGGYGYTF.

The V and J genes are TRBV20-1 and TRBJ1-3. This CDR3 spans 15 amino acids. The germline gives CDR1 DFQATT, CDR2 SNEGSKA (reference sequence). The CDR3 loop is CSVGPDRISGNTIYF.

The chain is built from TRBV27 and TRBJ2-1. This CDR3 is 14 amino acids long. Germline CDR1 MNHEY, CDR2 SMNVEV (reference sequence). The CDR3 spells CASSLLQTHNEQFF.

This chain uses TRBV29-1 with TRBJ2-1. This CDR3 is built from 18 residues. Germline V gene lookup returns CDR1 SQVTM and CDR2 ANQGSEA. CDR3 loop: CSVEELDIVTSSYNEQFF.